Below, 27 T cell receptor beta chains from the same sample are listed, as sequenced in a study of neurological immune-mediated disorders. Time point here: technical triplicate 3. TCRdb recomputed calls from the 5' RACE reads with MiXCR, one row per CDR3 protein. The repertoire has just under 45,000 distinct CDR3 sequences, approximately 21% of them found once; the top ten carry 4% to 5.5%. Sequencing used PBMCs. These receptors all stem from a man in his 60s with HTLV-1-associated myelopathy (HAM/TSP).

This clonotype was detected ten times or more. The chain is built from TRBV5-1 and TRBJ2-7; D might be TRBD1 or TRBD2, each matching 6 bases. Germline assignment: CDR1 SGHRS and CDR2 YFSETQ. Trimming took off 4 bases at V and 6 bases at J, with 17 bases between the two ends. This CDR3 has 14 amino acids. CDR3 DNA: TGCGCCAGCAGCGGGTCGGGATGGGGGGCCGAGCAGTACTTC. This encodes CASSGSGWGAEQYF. The entire variable domain, with the rest obtained from reference TRBV5-1 and TRBJ2-7, is as follows: KAGVTQTPRYLIKTRGQQVTLSCSPISGHRSVSWYQQTPGQGLQFLFEYFSETQRNKGNFPGRFSGRQFSNSRSEMNVSTLELGDSALYLCASSGSGWGAEQYFGPGTRLTVT.

This clonotype was seen ten or more times. J is TRBJ2-5 and V is TRBV7-2; D remains ambiguous. CDR1 and CDR2 (germline): SGHTA, FQGNSA. The CDR3 length is 16 residues. With 2 bases removed from V and 5 bases from J, the gap between germline ends came to 18 bases. CDR3: CASSLSAGRQWETQYF. CDR3 nucleotides: TGTGCCAGCAGCTTAAGCGCCGGACGGCAATGGGAGACCCAGTACTTC.

At least ten counts were recorded for this clonotype. The V gene is TRBV5-1, the J gene TRBJ2-7; a weak D match, TRBD2 (7 bases). With 4 bases removed from V and 5 bases from J, the gap between germline ends came to 19 bases. CDR3 size: 15 residues. CDR1 and CDR2 from the germline V gene are SGHRS and YFSETQ. The DNA for the CDR3 is TGCGCCAGCAGCCCGATTAGGGGGGGTACAGACGAGCAGTACTTC. Protein: CASSPIRGGTDEQYF. Full variable domain (rest looked up from reference TRBV5-1 and TRBJ2-7): KAGVTQTPRYLIKTRGQQVTLSCSPISGHRSVSWYQQTPGQGLQFLFEYFSETQRNKGNFPGRFSGRQFSNSRSEMNVSTLELGDSALYLCASSPIRGGTDEQYFGPGTRLTVT.

This clonotype occurred many times. The V call is TRBV5-1, the J call TRBJ2-3; unclear D gene. CDR3 size: 15 residues. Germline CDR1 and CDR2: SGHRS and YFSETQ. Trimming cost V 0 bases and J 2 bases, with 10 bases left between them. Here the CDR3 DNA reads TGCGCCAGCAGCTTGGCTAATCCCCCCACAGATACGCAGTATTTT. It translates to CASSLANPPTDTQYF.

In this sample, this clonotype turned up many times. The chain recombines TRBV20-1 with TRBJ2-2; TRBD1 matches 8 bases. Germline V gene data show CDR1 as DFQATT and CDR2 as SNEGSKA (reference sequence). The V segment lost 2 bases and the J segment 4 bases; nucleotides outside the gene matches: 0. This CDR3 is 13 amino acids long. The CDR3 nucleotides read TGCAGTGCTAGACAGGGGGCCACCGGGGAGCTGTTTTTT. The encoded protein is CSARQGATGELFF.

Many counts were recorded for this clonotype. The chain employs TRBV5-1 and TRBJ2-7; 8 nucleotides agree with TRBD1. The V gene end was trimmed by 1 base and the J gene end by 0 bases; junction bases not matched to a gene: 3. The CDR3 length is 15 residues. The germline CDR1 and CDR2 sequences are SGHRS and YFSETQ. As DNA, the CDR3 is TGCGCCAGCAGCTTGAACAGGGGGGTCTCCTACGAGCAGTACTTC. Its protein product is CASSLNRGVSYEQYF.

This clonotype has at least ten counts. This chain uses TRBV12-3 or TRBV12-4 with TRBJ2-3; 10 nucleotides agree with TRBD2. This CDR3 spans 15 amino acids. Germline trimming cut 6 bases from V and 2 bases from J; bases unmatched to any gene: 5. The CDR3 sequence is CASSLAGAYTDTQYF. Here the CDR3 DNA reads TGTGCCAGCAGCCTAGCGGGAGCCTACACAGATACGCAGTATTTT.

This clonotype was observed many times. J is TRBJ2-1 and V is TRBV20-1; 9 nucleotides agree with TRBD2. V gave up 3 bases and J gave up 4 bases; unmatched junction bases: 10. In germline, CDR1 is DFQATT, CDR2 SNEGSKA (reference sequence). This CDR3 region has 16 residues. CDR3 sequence (DNA): TGCAGTGCTAGTAGGGGTAGCGGGAGTAGGTACAATGAGCAGTTCTTC. Translating it yields CSASRGSGSRYNEQFF.

This clonotype was picked up many times. The chain employs TRBV7-3 and TRBJ2-1; D assignment may be TRBD1 or TRBD2 (6 bases each). The CDR3 sequence is 16 residues long. CDR1 SGHTA and CDR2 FQGTGA come from the germline V gene. Trimming shortened V by 3 bases and J by 3 bases, and 15 bases separated the two germline ends. The CDR3 sequence: CASSFGSGGGYNEQFF. The CDR3 nucleotides read TGTGCCAGCAGCTTTGGTAGCGGAGGGGGCTACAATGAGCAGTTCTTC.

This clonotype was seen ten or more times. V usage is TRBV6-1 and J usage is TRBJ2-7; 7 positions match TRBD2. The CDR3 spans 15 residues. Trimming at V came to 4 bases and at J to 6 bases, leaving 12 bases not matched to a gene. Germline CDR1 MNHNS, CDR2 SASEGT. The CDR3 DNA is TGTGCCAGCAGTGCAGTAACCGGGACTATCGGCGAGCAGTACTTC. Translating it yields CASSAVTGTIGEQYF.

This clonotype was recorded many times. The J gene is TRBJ2-2, the V gene TRBV28; D is undetermined. The CDR3 runs 13 residues. V lost 4 bases and J lost 8, with 11 bases in between. Germline V gene data show CDR1 as MDHEN and CDR2 as SYDVKM. CDR3 sequence (DNA): TGTGCCAGCAGTTCTACTTTCGGGGGGGAGCTGTTTTTT. The encoded protein is CASSSTFGGELFF.

This clonotype is deemed medium-sized. The chain is built from TRBV20-1 and TRBJ2-7, with TRBD1 as a possible D gene (6 bases). V was shortened by 0 bases and J by 7 bases, with 16 bases between the two germline ends. Germline V gene sequence: CDR1 DFQATT, CDR2 SNEGSKA (reference sequence). The CDR3 totals 14 residues. Here the CDR3 DNA reads TGCAGTGCTAGAGATATGGGGACATTTGATGAGCAGTACTTC. Translated: CSARDMGTFDEQYF.

This clonotype was detected ten times or more. V gene TRBV12-3 or TRBV12-4 combines with J gene TRBJ2-7, with D possibly called TRBD1 or TRBD2 (5 bases each). The CDR3 totals 18 residues. The V gene lost 2 bases and the J gene lost 6 bases, with 26 bases spanning the gap. The CDR3 sequence is CASSLSLSAPDWDGEQYF. The CDR3 region has the DNA TGTGCCAGCAGTTTATCTCTATCTGCCCCTGATTGGGACGGCGAGCAGTACTTC.

This sequence joins TRBV5-1 and TRBJ2-2, with D possibly matching TRBD2 (7 bases). V lost 2 bases, J lost 0 bases, and 11 bases lay in between. The germline gives CDR1 SGHRS, CDR2 YFSETQ. The CDR3 loop spans 16 amino acids. For the CDR3, the DNA is TGCGCCAGCAGCTTTCGGGGGGCAACGAACACCGGGGAGCTGTTTTTT. Translation: CASSFRGATNTGELFF.

The table lists this clonotype with many counts. The chain carries TRBV14 and TRBJ1-2, with no clear D. V lost 1 base to trimming and J lost 4 bases, with 10 bases between them. The V gene's germline CDR1 is SGHDN and CDR2 FVKESK. This CDR3 is built from 14 residues. This CDR3 is CASSQGTGLYGYTF. The CDR3 bases are TGTGCCAGCAGCCAAGGGACGGGCCTCTATGGCTACACCTTC. Supplemented by reference TRBV14 and TRBJ1-2, the full variable domain reads EAGVTQFPSHSVIEKGQTVTLRCDPISGHDNLYWYRRVMGKEIKFLLHFVKESKQDESGMPNNRFLAERTGGTYSTLKVQPAELEDSGVYFCASSQGTGLYGYTFGSGTRLTVV.

There are many counts of this clonotype. This chain uses TRBV20-1 with TRBJ2-1, with TRBD2 matching 8 bases. From germline, CDR1 is DFQATT and CDR2 SNEGSKA (reference sequence). The CDR3 length is 15 residues. V lost 4 bases to trimming and J lost 0 bases; unmatched junction nucleotides: 5. The CDR3 DNA sequence: TGCAGTGCTAAGAAGAGCGGGAGCTCCTACAATGAGCAGTTCTTC. It specifies CSAKKSGSSYNEQFF.

This clonotype is medium-sized within its sample. The rearrangement joins TRBV9 to TRBJ2-2; a possible D gene is TRBD2 (5 bases). The CDR3 has 16 amino acids. The germline V and J ends were trimmed by 0 bases and 5 bases, with 14 bases remaining between them. The germline V gene encodes CDR1 SGDLS and CDR2 YYNGEE. The chain's CDR3 is CASSVADGGLTGELFF. Written as DNA, the CDR3 is TGTGCCAGCAGCGTAGCGGACGGCGGGCTGACCGGGGAGCTGTTTTTT. Full variable domain (missing parts from reference TRBV9 and TRBJ2-2): DSGVTQTPKHLITATGQRVTLRCSPRSGDLSVYWYQQSLDQGLQFLIQYYNGEERAKGNILERFSAQQFPDLHSELNLSSLELGDSALYFCASSVADGGLTGELFFGEGSRLTVL.

This clonotype showed up many times. The chain is built from TRBV29-1 and TRBJ2-7; a weak D match, TRBD1 (6 bases). The V end lost 4 bases, the J end lost 2 bases, and 12 bases lay between the germline ends. The CDR3 contains 13 residues. Germline V CDR1 and CDR2: SQVTM, ANQGSEA. The CDR3 region is CSVASDRAYEQYF. The CDR3, as DNA: TGCAGCGTTGCCTCGGACAGAGCCTACGAGCAGTACTTC.

As to this clonotype: Sequence at one end of the junction differs from germline and may be a read error. V usage is TRBV15 and J usage is TRBJ2-7, with 10 bases fitting TRBD1. The CDR3 consists of 14 residues. CDR1 is LNHNV and CDR2 is YYDKDF in the germline V gene (reference sequence). The CDR3 DNA reads TGTGCCTCCAGCCCTGACAGGGGGCGCAGGGAGAAGTACTTC. This gives the protein CASSPDRGRREKYF.

This clonotype has at least ten counts. The chain recombines TRBV9 with TRBJ1-6; possibly TRBD1 for D (5 bases). The germline gives CDR1 SGDLS, CDR2 YYNGEE. This CDR3 spans 17 amino acids. V lost 0 bases and J lost 7, with 17 bases in between. CDR3 nucleotide sequence: TGTGCCAGCAGCGTAGACCCCCAGGGAGGGTCGAATTCACCCCTCCACTTT. This gives the protein CASSVDPQGGSNSPLHF.

This clonotype appeared many times. The rearrangement links TRBV12-3 or TRBV12-4 to TRBJ2-7; TRBD1 matches at 9 bases. Unmatched junction bases numbered 3, after V lost 6 bases and J lost 3 bases. The CDR3 covers 13 residues. CDR3 DNA: TGTGCCAGCAGGGGACAGGGCGGCTACGAGCAGTACTTC. This translates into CASRGQGGYEQYF.

The chain joins TRBV20-1 to TRBJ2-1; weak D call: TRBD1 (5 bases). Germline V lookup: CDR1 DFQATT, CDR2 SNEGSKA (reference sequence). The CDR3 covers 13 residues. The ends were cut back, 2 bases at V and 3 bases at J, with 8 bases in the middle. In DNA form, the CDR3 reads TGCAGTGCTAGACAGGGAAACTACAATGAGCAGTTCTTC. Translating it yields CSARQGNYNEQFF.

This clonotype was seen at least ten times. The chain uses TRBV7-6 and TRBJ2-7; no reliable D call. Per the germline V gene, CDR1 is SGHVS and CDR2 is FNYEAQ. The V end was cut by 5 bases, the J end by 2 bases, with 10 bases between. This CDR3 is built from 13 residues. The CDR3 loop is CASSRDYTYEQYF. In DNA form, the CDR3 reads TGTGCCAGCAGCCGCGATTATACCTACGAGCAGTACTTC.

This clonotype was detected many times. This chain uses TRBV7-6 with TRBJ2-1; D call uncertain. CDR1 and CDR2 from the germline V gene are SGHVS and FNYEAQ. The CDR3 runs 11 residues. Trimming cost V 5 bases and J 6 bases, with 5 bases left between them. The CDR3 loop is CASSGVNEQFF. The CDR3 nucleotides read TGTGCCAGCAGCGGCGTCAATGAGCAGTTCTTC. Full variable domain (missing parts from reference TRBV7-6 and TRBJ2-1): GAGVSQSPRYKVTKRGQDVALRCDPISGHVSLYWYRQALGQGPEFLTYFNYEAQQDKSGLPNDRFSAERPEGSISTLTIQRTEQRDSAMYRCASSGVNEQFFGPGTRLTVL.

This clonotype was recorded at least ten times. CDR3 in DNA: TGCGCCAGCAGCTTGTCGACTAGCGGGAGCAGTGTGCTGTTTTTT. Translation: CASSLSTSGSSVLFF. The chain has TRBV5-1 and TRBJ2-2; 12 bases match TRBD2. V lost 1 base and J lost 13; bases outside the gene matches: 8. Germline V lookup: CDR1 SGHRS, CDR2 YFSETQ. The CDR3 has 15 residues. Drawing the rest from reference TRBV5-1 and TRBJ2-2, the complete variable domain is KAGVTQTPRYLIKTRGQQVTLSCSPISGHRSVSWYQQTPGQGLQFLFEYFSETQRNKGNFPGRFSGRQFSNSRSEMNVSTLELGDSALYLCASSLSTSGSSVLFFGEGSRLTVL.

At least ten counts were recorded for this clonotype. This rearrangement joins TRBV7-9 to TRBJ2-4, with D possibly being TRBD1 (6 bases). Germline CDR1 is SEHNR and CDR2 is FQNEAQ (reference sequence). This CDR3 has 17 residues. The V gene lost 2 bases and the J gene lost 2 bases, with 16 bases spanning the gap. CDR3 DNA: TGTGCCAGCAGCTTAATAGGTACAGGGCGGCCCAAAAACATTCAGTACTTC. Translation gives CASSLIGTGRPKNIQYF.

This clonotype appeared many times. V usage is TRBV5-4 and J usage is TRBJ2-1; the match to TRBD1 covers 8 bases. Germline CDR1 and CDR2: SGHNT and YYREEE (reference sequence). The length of the CDR3 is 11 residues. V gave up 5 bases and J gave up 13 bases; unmatched junction bases: 5. The CDR3 DNA sequence: TGTGCCAGCAGTTCTGACAGGGGACAGTTCTTC. Translation gives CASSSDRGQFF.